This TCR beta chain was captured by sequencing in a study of blood T cell repertoires in COVID-19. Study at large: Italy, Spain and the United States were the sources of the convalescent and acute COVID-19 samples. From T cells, B-cell-depleted T cells, or PBMCs came the material, which was cDNA or gDNA.

CDR3 length: 14 amino acids. The V end lost 0 bases, the J end lost 4 bases, and 10 bases lay between the germline ends. CDR1 and CDR2 (germline): GTSNPN, SVGIG (reference sequence). Authors' processing steps: Amplification with reference gene primers provided the estimates of nucleated cell counts. Profiling relied on immunoSEQ multiplex PCR, and the TCRdb table lists in-frame clones only, not all of them. V, J and clone size are those of that table, while D and trimming were read from the DNA. The sample records 100,000 to 150,000 clones, approximately 74% being singletons. J is TRBJ1-5 and V is TRBV30; D unresolved. Sequences were obtained from peripheral blood. This receptor was obtained from a man in his fifties or sixties with acute or convalescent COVID-19. The CDR3 loop is CAWSVTGVNQPQHF. The CDR3, as DNA: TGTGCCTGGAGTGTAACCGGGGTTAATCAGCCCCAGCATTTT. The full variable domain, in which reference TRBV30 and TRBJ1-5 provide the parts outside the CDR3, is SQTIHQWPATLVQPVGSPLSLECTVEGTSNPNLYWYRQAAGRGLQLLFYSVGIGQISSEVPQNLSASRPQDRQFILSSKKLLLSDSGFYLCAWSVTGVNQPQHFGDGTRLSIL.